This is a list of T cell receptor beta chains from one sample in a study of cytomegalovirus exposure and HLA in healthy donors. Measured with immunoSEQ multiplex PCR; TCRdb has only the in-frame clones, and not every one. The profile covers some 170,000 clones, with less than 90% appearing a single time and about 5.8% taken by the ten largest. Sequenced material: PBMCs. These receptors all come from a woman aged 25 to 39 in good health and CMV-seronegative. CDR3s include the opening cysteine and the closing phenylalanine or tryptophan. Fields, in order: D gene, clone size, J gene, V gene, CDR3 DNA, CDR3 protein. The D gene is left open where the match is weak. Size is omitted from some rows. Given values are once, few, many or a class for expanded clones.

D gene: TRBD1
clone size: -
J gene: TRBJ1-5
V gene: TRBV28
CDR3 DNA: TGTGCCAGCAGTCCCGGACAGGGACAGTACCAGCCCCAGCATTTT
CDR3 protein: CASSPGQGQYQPQHF

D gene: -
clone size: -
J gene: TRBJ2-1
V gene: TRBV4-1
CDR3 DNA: TGCGCCAGCAGCCATCGGTCCTCCGGGCATGAGCAGTTCTTC
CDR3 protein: CASSHRSSGHEQFF

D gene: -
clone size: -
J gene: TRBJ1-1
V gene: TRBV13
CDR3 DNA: TGTGCCAGCAGCCTCCGTAACACTGAAGCTTTCTTT
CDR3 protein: CASSLRNTEAFF

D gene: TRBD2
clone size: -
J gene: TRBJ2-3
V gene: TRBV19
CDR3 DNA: TGTGCCAGTAGTCCTAGCGGGAGGGTTGGAGATACGCAGTATTTT
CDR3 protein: CASSPSGRVGDTQYF

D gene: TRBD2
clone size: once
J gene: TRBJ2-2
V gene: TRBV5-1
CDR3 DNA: TGCGCCAGCAGCTTGGATGCGGGAGGGCCGACCGGGGAGCTGTTTTTT
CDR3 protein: CASSLDAGGPTGELFF

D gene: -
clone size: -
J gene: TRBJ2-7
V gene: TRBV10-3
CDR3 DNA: TGTGCCATCAGTGCATCGGGACTGCCTTCTGGCGAGCAGTACTTC
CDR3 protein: CAISASGLPSGEQYF

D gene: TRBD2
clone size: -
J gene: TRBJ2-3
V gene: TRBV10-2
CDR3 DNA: TGCGCCAGCAGTCTCAGTGAGGAGCGGGGTCGCACAGATACGCAGTATTTT
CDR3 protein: CASSLSEERGRTDTQYF

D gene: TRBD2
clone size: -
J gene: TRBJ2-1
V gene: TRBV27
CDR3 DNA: TGTGCCAGCAGTTTCGGAGGGAGGGCCGGCGAGCAGTTCTTC
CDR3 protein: CASSFGGRAGEQFF

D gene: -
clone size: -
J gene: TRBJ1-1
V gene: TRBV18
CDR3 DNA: TGTGCCAGCTCAGAGATCCAGGGGTCCAGTCCGATTGGAGCTTTCTTT
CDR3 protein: CASSEIQGSSPIGAFF

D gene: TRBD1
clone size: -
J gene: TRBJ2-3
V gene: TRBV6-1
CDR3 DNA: TGTGCCAGCAGTGAATTTAGTGCAGGGGGTACAGATACGCAGTATTTT
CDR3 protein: CASSEFSAGGTDTQYF

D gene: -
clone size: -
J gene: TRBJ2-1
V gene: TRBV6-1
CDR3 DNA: TGTGCCAGCAGTGTGTCGGCAGGTATACTCAATGAGCAGTTCTTC
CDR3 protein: CASSVSAGILNEQFF

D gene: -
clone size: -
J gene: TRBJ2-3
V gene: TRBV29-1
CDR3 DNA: TGCAGCGTTTTTACCAAAGATACGCAGTATTTT
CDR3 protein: CSVFTKDTQYF

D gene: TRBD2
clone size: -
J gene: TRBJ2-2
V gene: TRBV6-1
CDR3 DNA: TGTGCCAGCAGAGCCGGGACTAGAGGCACCGGGGAGCTGTTTTTT
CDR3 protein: CASRAGTRGTGELFF

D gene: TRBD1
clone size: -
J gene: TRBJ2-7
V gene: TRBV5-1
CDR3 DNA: TGCGCCAGCAGCTTGGTCCCAGGGGGAATCAACGAGCAGTACTTC
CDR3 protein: CASSLVPGGINEQYF

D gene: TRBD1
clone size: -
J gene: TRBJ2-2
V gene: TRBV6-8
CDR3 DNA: TGTGCCAGCAGATTCCCGGGACAGGGGATCAACACCGGGGAGCTGTTTTTT
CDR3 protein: CASRFPGQGINTGELFF

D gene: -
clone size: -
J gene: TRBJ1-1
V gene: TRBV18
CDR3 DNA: TGTGCCAGCTCACCTTTCCCCGGACAAGCACCGAACACTGAAGCTTTCTTT
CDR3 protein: CASSPFPGQAPNTEAFF

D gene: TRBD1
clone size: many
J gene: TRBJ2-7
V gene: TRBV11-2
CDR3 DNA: TGTGCCAGCAGCTTGGACAGGGCCCACGAGCAGTACTTC
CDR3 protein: CASSLDRAHEQYF

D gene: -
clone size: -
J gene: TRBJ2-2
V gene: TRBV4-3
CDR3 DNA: TGCGCCAGCAGCCGCGGGGGCCGGAACACCGGGGAGCTGTTTTTT
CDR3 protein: CASSRGGRNTGELFF

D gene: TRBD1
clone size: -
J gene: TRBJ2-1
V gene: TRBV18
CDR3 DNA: TGTGCCAGCTCACCACCCAACAGGGGAAACAATGAGCAGTTCTTC
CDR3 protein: CASSPPNRGNNEQFF

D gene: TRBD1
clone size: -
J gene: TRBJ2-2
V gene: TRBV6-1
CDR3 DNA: TGTGCCAGCAGTAAACAGGGGGCTGGAACCGGGGAGCTGTTTTTT
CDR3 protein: CASSKQGAGTGELFF

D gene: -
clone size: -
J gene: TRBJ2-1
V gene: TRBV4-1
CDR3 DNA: TGCGCCAGCAGCCAAGAGCCAGGGGTTAGCTCCTACAATGAGCAGTTCTTC
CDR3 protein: CASSQEPGVSSYNEQFF

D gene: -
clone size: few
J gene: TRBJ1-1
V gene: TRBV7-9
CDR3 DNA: TGTGCCAGCAGCTTGGGCCGGAGGGAGACTGAAGCTTTCTTT
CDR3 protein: CASSLGRRETEAFF

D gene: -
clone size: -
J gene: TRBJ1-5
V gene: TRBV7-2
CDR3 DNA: TGTGCCAGCAGCCCGGGGGGCGGGGGTCGCGACGGGCCCCAGCATTTT
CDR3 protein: CASSPGGGGRDGPQHF

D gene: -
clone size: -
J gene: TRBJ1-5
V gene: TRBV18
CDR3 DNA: TGTGCCAGCTCACCGTCCCGGACAGATAATCAGCCCCAGCATTTT
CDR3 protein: CASSPSRTDNQPQHF

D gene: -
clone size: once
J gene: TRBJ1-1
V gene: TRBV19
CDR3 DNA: TGTGCCAGTAGTATGTCGGGACTGAAGAACACTGAAGCTTTCTTT
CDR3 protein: CASSMSGLKNTEAFF

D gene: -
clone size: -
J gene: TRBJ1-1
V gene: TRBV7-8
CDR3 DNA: TGTGCCAGCACGCCCCCTGGGCACTCTGAAGCTTTCTTT
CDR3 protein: CASTPPGHSEAFF